These T cell receptor beta chains were read from a single sample in a study of identical twins. One entry per CDR3 protein, called by TCRdb with MiXCR from the 5' RACE reads. The sample yields 450,000 or so distinct CDR3 sequences, 24% seen once. These data also featured in a second study, about T cells expressing NK-cell markers.

The sequencing input was CD4+ T cells sorted from blood. These receptors were obtained from a woman younger than 35 in good health. The CDR3 runs from the conserved cysteine through the conserved F or W. The D gene is left open where the match is weak. Where a row states a size, it is once, few, many or the class of an expanded clone; other rows omit it.

J,size,D,V,DNA,CDR3
TRBJ2-1,.,TRBD2,TRBV9,TGTGCCAGCAGCGCGACTAGCGGTGAGCAGTTCTTC,CASSATSGEQFF
TRBJ1-1,.,.,TRBV27,TGTGCCAGCAGAAAATTACTCGGTGAAGCTTTCTTT,CASRKLLGEAFF
TRBJ2-2,few,TRBD1,TRBV5-5,TGTGCCAGCAGCTTTGAGGACAGGGTGGCCGGGGAGCTGTTTTTT,CASSFEDRVAGELFF
TRBJ2-1,.,.,TRBV20-1,TGCAGTGCTAGGTTGCGTGACTACAATGAGCAGTTCTTC,CSARLRDYNEQFF
TRBJ1-1,few,TRBD1,TRBV11-2,TGTGCCCGTGGGGACAGGGGGCAGAACACTGAAGCTTTCTTT,CARGDRGQNTEAFF
TRBJ2-1,few,TRBD2,TRBV25-1,TGTGCCAGCAGTGATGGCGGGGGGAGGAATGAGCAGTTCTTC,CASSDGGGRNEQFF
TRBJ1-1,few,.,TRBV7-9,TGTGCCAGCAGCCGAAGGGAAGGCGCTGAAGCTTTCTTT,CASSRREGAEAFF
TRBJ2-3,few,TRBD2,TRBV20-1,TGCAGTGCTAGTCGTTTTAGCGGGGGTAGCACAGATACGCAGTATTTT,CSASRFSGGSTDTQYF
TRBJ1-5,few,.,TRBV7-6,TGTGCCAGCAGTGCGGGCGACAGTTGGCCCCAGCATTTT,CASSAGDSWPQHF
TRBJ2-1,.,.,TRBV15,TGTGCCACCAGCAGAGATACCAGACCCGGGGCCCCCTACAATGAGCAGTTCTTC,CATSRDTRPGAPYNEQFF
TRBJ2-3,.,.,TRBV12-3/TRBV12-4,TGTGCCAGCAGCTACCACAGGGTCCCAGATACGCAGTATTTT,CASSYHRVPDTQYF
TRBJ2-1,.,.,TRBV20-1,TGCAGTGCTCCCACGATTCTACCAACTTTAAATGAGCAGTTCTTC,CSAPTILPTLNEQFF